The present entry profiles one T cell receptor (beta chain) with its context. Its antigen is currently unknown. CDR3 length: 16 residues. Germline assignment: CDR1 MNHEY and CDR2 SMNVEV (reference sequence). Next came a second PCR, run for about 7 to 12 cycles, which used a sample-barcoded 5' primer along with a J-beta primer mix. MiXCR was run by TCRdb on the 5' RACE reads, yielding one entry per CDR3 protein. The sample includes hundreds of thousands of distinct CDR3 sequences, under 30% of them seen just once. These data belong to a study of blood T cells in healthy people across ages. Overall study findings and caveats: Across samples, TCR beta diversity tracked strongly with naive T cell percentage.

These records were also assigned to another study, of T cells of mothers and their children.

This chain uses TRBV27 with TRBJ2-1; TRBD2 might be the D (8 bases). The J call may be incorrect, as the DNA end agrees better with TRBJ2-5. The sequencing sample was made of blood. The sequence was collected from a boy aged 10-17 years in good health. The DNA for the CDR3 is TGTGCCAGCAGCCCAGGCACTAGCGGCAACAGGGGGACCCAGTACTTC. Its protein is CASSPGTSGNRGTQYF.